The rows below give T cell receptor beta chains drawn from one sample of a study of monozygotic twins with inflammatory bowel disease. One entry per CDR3 protein, without DNA, is what TCRdb gives after re-calling the 5' RACE reads. The specimen's table records approximately 330,000 distinct CDR3 sequences. The sequencing input was blood. These receptors all stem from a human donor with ulcerative colitis or Crohn's disease, or a healthy co-twin of an affected twin (not recorded which). CDR3s include the opening cysteine and the closing phenylalanine or tryptophan.

J	V	CDR3
TRBJ2-3	TRBV20-1	CSARDTTNTDTQYF
TRBJ1-4	TRBV29-1	CSVGGLRSEKLFF
TRBJ2-2	TRBV28	CASSLIRGTYTGELFF
TRBJ2-7	TRBV12-3/TRBV12-4	CASKSGYEQYF
TRBJ2-1	TRBV12-3/TRBV12-4	CASSFGGQRNEQFF
TRBJ2-3	TRBV6-1	CASRTGGAGTDTQYF
TRBJ1-1	TRBV5-6	CAATVGLNTEAFF
TRBJ1-2	TRBV12-3/TRBV12-4	CASSLAGLGNYGYTF
TRBJ2-1	TRBV2	CASRTGLAGGDEQFF
TRBJ2-1	TRBV2	CASSGGTVVDEQFF
TRBJ2-7	TRBV4-3	CASSQGFSGPTSNYEQYF
TRBJ1-5	TRBV13	CASSPDRDRALIGNQPQHF
TRBJ1-3	TRBV7-2	CASSLEGQGVNTIYF